This T cell receptor (beta chain) came from a study of CD8+ T cells in alopecia areata. Sample treatment: oral pan-JAK inhibitor, 5-10 mg twice daily. The CDR3 sequence is 12 residues long. Germline assignment: CDR1 GTSNPN and CDR2 SVGIG (reference sequence). The germline V and J ends were trimmed by 3 bases and 10 bases, with 15 bases remaining between them. Extracted RNA was reverse transcribed, and the resulting cDNA served as sequencing template. TCRdb keeps only in-frame clones here, not all; method: immunoSEQ multiplex PCR. The repertoire holds around 190,000 clones, with 64% as singletons. The sequencing used CD4+ T cells sorted from blood, collected at week 4, from a patient treated with tofacitinib. This chain uses TRBV30 with TRBJ1-1; no firm D call. This receptor was taken from a human donor with alopecia areata. In DNA, the CDR3 is TGTGCCTGGAGGGGGTCCACTAAGCGAGCTTTCTTT. Translating it yields CAWRGSTKRAFF.